This TCR beta chain is drawn from a study of cytomegalovirus exposure and HLA in healthy donors (dated by TCRdb to about 2017). As for the study more broadly: An earlier analysis of more than 550 of the donors reported approximately 260 Gb of sequence data and around 110 million unique TCR beta sequences obtained from around 180 million T cells. A later genetic analysis took genome-wide SNP genotypes for about three fifths of the 666 donors and used that subset as a discovery cohort. Alongside the repertoire data, information on donor age, sex, ethnicity and CMV serostatus was compiled. Because of strong linkage in the cohort, roughly five DR-DQ haplotypes were treated as single units for association and clustering. Every repertoire in the discovery cohort had been generated on one and the same sequencing platform. The T cell repertoires of some 670 subjects were profiled by immunosequencing and related to cytomegalovirus serostatus. The study was designed to test whether signatures of past pathogen exposure could be identified by cataloging public T cell receptors. In the later analysis, no new phenotypic data were used to find candidate immune exposures; instead, reliance was placed on TCR beta sequences and their occurrence across donors. An early release that covered approximately 600 HLA-typed donors contained approximately 300 gigabases of sequencing data and around 80 million unique TCR sequences. The study combined high-throughput TCR immunosequencing, statistical association of individual TCRs with disease status, and machine learning to predict cytomegalovirus infection status. Besides the first cohort of hundreds of subjects, a separate validation cohort made up of over 95 different subjects was used. An earlier analysis of about 600 of the donors used high-throughput TCR beta sequencing to judge whether each TCR beta V gene segment behaved as functional or pseudogenic. On average, roughly 240,000 unique TCR beta nucleotide sequences were sequenced per donor among 398 genotyped donors of the cohort, with roughly 18% of those sequences being non-productive. Typing coverage differed by locus: A, B, C, DRB1 and DQB1 were typed in about 629-630 donors, DQA1 in around 500, DPA1 in 600 to 610, and DPB1 in just under 480. The genetic ancestry cluster associated with self-reported Caucasian donors included 81% of the roughly 380 genotyped donors. To study patterns of TCR occurrence, a later analysis re-analyzed previously published TCR beta repertoires from 700 or so donors and added high-resolution HLA genotyping. Both class I and class II loci were covered by HLA typing, at four-digit resolution.

In total, approximately 610 healthy bone marrow donors made up the cohort. At the time of sampling, all cohort members were nominally healthy, though unrecorded immune exposures were likely present. The donor tested CMV seronegative, placing the donor among the 350 or so seronegative members of the cohort. Every donor gave a peripheral blood sample, and the peripheral blood mononuclear cells from that sample were used for TCR beta sequencing. The Qiagen DNeasy Blood Extraction Kit was used to extract genomic DNA from the blood cell samples. The CDR3 numbers 13 residues from cysteine through phenylalanine. Left in the record is the CDR3 DNA by itself, 39 bases read in frame from the first base. V and J lose 5 bases and 5 bases, and a span of 10 bases separates them. The germline V gene (reference sequence) gives CDR1 as SSHAT and CDR2 as FNYEAQ. Broad study findings and their caveats: In both the original and validation cohorts, the classifier was reported to diagnose cytomegalovirus status with high specificity and sensitivity. HLA typing was unavailable for some donors at each locus, so association tests used only the typed subset. Because counts were too low, some 17 rarely observed V segments, including chromosome 9 orphons, were left out of the earlier analysis of 500 to 650 of the donors. In vitro tests confirmed that three of the cytomegalovirus-associated TCR beta chains recognize cytomegalovirus antigens. Correlated functional status among segregating V segments might be attributable to linkage disequilibrium, but an unknown experimental factor could not be ruled out. The study gave a list of around 170 TCR beta chains associated with cytomegalovirus. Compared with equally common non-associated chains, HLA-associated TCR beta chains in a later analysis were more clonally expanded and had lower generation probabilities. Most CMV-associated TCR beta chains appeared to be HLA-restricted in a later analysis, and the HLA associations seemed to be driven largely by CMV exposure. The cohort was sequenced for TCR beta chains only, and without alpha or paired-chain data the features that could be detected were limited. While some public TCRs were present in many individuals, most TCR sequences turned up only very rarely across donors. When HLA alleles, especially DR and DQ, strongly co-occurred, attributing TCR associations to individual alleles was difficult. Presence/absence analyses assumed roughly uniform sequencing depth across donors, an assumption that may not hold. In a later analysis, around 17,000 TCR beta sequences were associated with specific HLA alleles at a false discovery rate of 0.05. Several of the top co-occurrence clusters appeared to be linked to parvovirus B19, influenza, CMV and Epstein-Barr virus, according to a later analysis. In a later genetic analysis, a missense DCLRE1C variant was associated with V-gene and J-gene trimming of TCR beta chains, and the association was replicated in an independent cohort. A further reported finding was that TCR beta sequences accurately predicted the HLA-A and HLA-B alleles for most subjects in the first cohort. A group of highly shared sequence variants was considered likely to be a technical artifact of the sequencing pipeline. CMV serostatus was the only immune exposure information available for the cohort. In a later analysis, TCR association rates were found to vary across HLA loci, with the most associated TCRs seen for DRB1 alleles and the fewest for HLA-C alleles. The authors suggested that the approach could potentially be extended to other disease states and immunological phenotypes. The 87-base-pair reads could not distinguish some IMGT-functional V segments, including TRBV6-2 and TRBV6-3, so those segments were excluded. Compared with the approximately 710-donor mean, donors in an Asian-associated ancestry cluster had fewer N-insertions in productive TCRs, according to a later genetic analysis. In an earlier analysis of 587 of the donors, most TCR beta V segments appeared in productive rearrangements about 87% or about 30% of the time, broadly matching IMGT annotations.

Comments on this clone: Its binding antigen is unknown.

The library was prepared using the immunoSEQ multiplex PCR assay. For the multiplex PCR, a mixture combining 60 forward primers for TCR Vbeta segments and 13 reverse primers for TCR Jbeta segments was used. A multiplex PCR assay on genomic DNA amplified the CDR3 region of rearranged TCR beta genes. The amplified TCR beta libraries were sequenced on the Illumina HiSeq System as 87-base-pair reads. On the study's bioinformatics: A later analysis tallied 70 million to 100 million unique TCR beta chains across the approximately 670 repertoires, and approximately 11 million of those chains were shared by two or more donors. A nearest-neighbor algorithm error-corrected the raw reads and collapsed the reads into unique sequences, merging closely related sequences to remove PCR and sequencing errors. CDR3 sequences were aligned to IMGT reference sequences to assign V, D and J gene segments. For a sequence to be retained, a match of at least six nucleotides was required to both a V gene segment and a J gene segment. A rearrangement counted as productive if the CDR3 had no stop codons and remained in frame with V and J, and every other rearrangement counted as non-productive. Following IMGT convention, CDR3 was defined as the stretch from the second conserved V-encoded cysteine to the conserved J-encoded phenylalanine. Sequences without an unambiguous match to a single V gene segment were excluded from the earlier analysis of about 640 of the donors. In an earlier analysis of a few hundred of the donors, V segments were called functional above 56.7% productive rearrangements and were called segregating when the between-donor standard deviation exceeded 5%. A statistical classification framework was developed to diagnose cytomegalovirus status using the catalog of TCR beta chain sequences. In a later analysis, V and J genes were assigned by comparing TCR nucleotide sequences against IMGT/GENE-DB human TR gene sequences. A later analysis assigned CDR3 sequences and most-parsimonious VDJ recombination scenarios with the TCRdist pipeline. A later analysis defined each TCR beta chain by its CDR3 amino acid sequence plus V-gene family, and excluded reads lacking a unique V-gene family. As a way to deal with suspected cross-contamination and a sequencing artifact, a later analysis dropped approximately 590 nucleotide sequences that were highly shared and had low generation probability. For each public chain, a later analysis derived a clonal expansion index from normalized ranks of inferred template counts within each repertoire. In a later analysis, generation probabilities were computed using a VDJ recombination model fitted to out-of-frame rearrangements, and the results were checked against IGoR. Hypergeometric tests were used in a later analysis to score TCR-TCR, TCR-HLA and TCR-CMV co-occurrence, with a repertoire-size bias correction applied to the TCR pairs. To estimate false discovery rates, a later analysis permuted the HLA or CMV assignments 20 times. In a later analysis, co-occurring TCRs were grouped using DBSCAN, with TCRdist sequence similarity added in when clustering inside HLA-allele-positive subsets. Co-occurrence clustering excluded repertoires with fewer than 30,000 or more than 120,000 public chains, plus five with anomalous nucleotide sharing. Here the immuneACCESS table is served through TCRdb, limited to in-frame sequences with V and J called. Missing clones are a known gap in these copies; in checked studies unresolved V genes cover under half, and the rest lacks a known reason. V, J and clone size are taken as reported in that table, and D and trimming were inferred from the DNA itself. The sample's records list about 130,000 clones. Clones ranked in the top ten supply more than 1.5% of the sample.

Sequenced input: PBMCs. The chain employs TRBV7-7 and TRBJ1-5, with the D gene too uncertain to name. The TCR comes from a man aged 18 to 30 in good health and CMV-seronegative. The encoded CDR3 is CASSATPDQPQHF. The nucleotides are TGTGCCAGCAGCGCGACTCCAGATCAGCCCCAGCATTTT. Supplemented by the reference TRBV7-7 and TRBJ1-5 proteins around the CDR3, the complete variable domain is GAGVSQSPRYKVTKRGQDVTLRCDPISSHATLYWYQQALGQGPEFLTYFNYEAQPDKSGLPSDRFSAERPEGSISTLTIQRTEQRDSAMYRCASSATPDQPQHFGDGTRLSIL.